This is a list of T cell receptor beta chains from one sample in a study of cytomegalovirus exposure and HLA in healthy donors. The data were produced by immunoSEQ multiplex PCR, yet TCRdb's version contains in-frame clones alone and is incomplete. This table has about 140,000 clones, approximately 84% appearing once. The sample was PBMCs. Receptors were obtained from a man younger than 45 in good health and CMV-seropositive. Both conserved end residues are part of each CDR3. D genes are given only for firm matches. The listing skips clone size in some rows; elsewhere it reads once, few, many or a size class.

size	D	V	J	CDR3	DNA
NA	NA	TRBV9	TRBJ2-3	CASSVGGGPGADTQYF	TGTGCCAGCAGCGTAGGGGGGGGGCCGGGAGCGGATACGCAGTATTTT
once	TRBD1	TRBV28	TRBJ1-6	CASSPTAGQGPYNSPLHF	TGTGCCAGCAGTCCCACGGCCGGACAGGGGCCGTATAATTCACCCCTCCACTTT
NA	NA	TRBV7-9	TRBJ1-1	CASSPLGMGGTEAFF	TGTGCCAGCAGCCCCCTGGGCATGGGGGGGACTGAAGCTTTCTTT
NA	NA	TRBV28	TRBJ1-4	CASSRITTTVSEKLFF	TGTGCCAGCAGCCGAATTACCACAACAGTAAGCGAAAAACTGTTTTTT
NA	NA	TRBV19	TRBJ2-1	CASAPGHSYNEQFF	TGTGCCAGTGCACCGGGACACTCCTACAATGAGCAGTTCTTC
few	TRBD1	TRBV30	TRBJ1-6	CAWEQGISSSPLHF	TGTGCCTGGGAACAGGGGATTTCTTCTTCACCCCTCCACTTT
NA	TRBD1	TRBV30	TRBJ1-6	CAWSDTAEDRAPLGHGTYNSPLHF	TGTGCCTGGAGTGATACGGCTGAGGACAGGGCACCGTTGGGGCACGGGACATATAATTCACCCCTCCACTTT
NA	TRBD1	TRBV7-2	TRBJ1-6	CASSPVGTGGAHSPPHF	TGTGCCAGCAGCCCAGTCGGGACAGGGGGCGCACATTCACCCCCCCACTTT
NA	NA	TRBV6-5	TRBJ2-5	CASSSFETQYF	TGTGCCAGCAGCTCTTTTGAGACCCAGTACTTC
NA	TRBD2	TRBV6-1	TRBJ2-5	CASSGGGRETQYF	TGTGCCAGCAGCGGCGGGGGTCGGGAGACCCAGTACTTC
NA	NA	TRBV9	TRBJ2-1	CASSVVSSSYNEQFF	TGTGCCAGCAGCGTAGTGAGTAGCTCCTACAATGAGCAGTTCTTC
NA	TRBD1	TRBV4-1	TRBJ1-5	CASSQTGAQPQHF	TGCGCCAGCAGCCAAACAGGGGCTCAGCCCCAGCATTTT
NA	NA	TRBV25-1	TRBJ2-2	CASRPMRDTGELFF	TGTGCCAGCAGACCCATGAGGGACACCGGGGAGCTGTTTTTT
NA	TRBD1	TRBV25-1	TRBJ1-3	CASSDPQGAFQSGNTIYF	TGTGCCAGCAGTGACCCACAGGGGGCCTTCCAATCTGGAAACACCATATATTTT
NA	NA	TRBV15	TRBJ1-2	CATSRARKANYGYTF	TGTGCCACCAGCAGAGCCAGGAAAGCTAACTATGGCTACACCTTC
few	NA	TRBV7-9	TRBJ2-6	CASSLPSGANVLTF	TGTGCCAGCAGCCTCCCTTCTGGGGCCAACGTCCTGACTTTC
NA	NA	TRBV28	TRBJ2-7	CASSFFAADLHEQYF	TGTGCCAGCAGTTTTTTCGCGGCTGATCTACACGAGCAGTACTTC
NA	NA	TRBV23-1	TRBJ1-5	CASSQSGPGSNQPQHF	TGCGCCAGCAGTCAATCGGGGCCTGGAAGCAATCAGCCCCAGCATTTT
once	NA	TRBV18	TRBJ2-1	CASLRASYNEQFF	TGTGCCAGCCTGAGGGCCTCCTACAATGAGCAGTTCTTC
NA	NA	TRBV6-5	TRBJ1-5	CASRGGFQPQHF	TGTGCCAGTAGGGGGGGCTTTCAGCCCCAGCATTTT
NA	TRBD2	TRBV19	TRBJ2-3	CASSSRLAGGPVPPDTQYF	TGTGCCAGTAGTAGTCGACTAGCGGGAGGGCCGGTTCCGCCAGATACGCAGTATTTT
NA	TRBD2	TRBV4-2	TRBJ2-1	CASSQGPGAGGQAYNEQFF	TGTGCCAGCAGCCAAGGCCCGGGGGCGGGAGGCCAGGCCTACAATGAGCAGTTCTTC
NA	NA	TRBV18	TRBJ2-1	CASSSTSYNEQFF	TGTGCCAGCTCATCGACTTCCTACAATGAGCAGTTCTTC
NA	NA	TRBV28	TRBJ2-6	CASSLLTSRSGANVLTF	TGTGCCAGCAGTTTATTAACAAGTCGCTCTGGGGCCAACGTCCTGACTTTC
NA	NA	TRBV5-1	TRBJ2-3	CASSLVLEGTDTQYF	TGCGCCAGCAGCTTGGTTCTAGAGGGAACAGATACGCAGTATTTT
NA	TRBD1	TRBV7-2	TRBJ2-7	CASSPQGAGPTYEQYF	TGTGCCAGCAGCCCTCAGGGGGCGGGACCCACCTACGAGCAGTACTTC
NA	NA	TRBV7-9	TRBJ2-2	CASSFRVSADAGELFF	TGTGCCAGCAGCTTCCGTGTTAGCGCCGACGCCGGGGAGCTGTTTTTT
NA	TRBD1	TRBV28	TRBJ1-3	CASGQGYSGNTIYF	TGTGCCAGTGGACAGGGTTACTCTGGAAACACCATATATTTT
NA	NA	TRBV18	TRBJ1-1	CASSEQPNRANTEAFF	TGTGCCAGCTCAGAACAGCCGAACAGGGCGAACACTGAAGCTTTCTTT
NA	TRBD1	TRBV28	TRBJ2-7	CATVGQGLYEQYF	TGTGCCACCGTCGGACAGGGTCTATACGAGCAGTACTTC
NA	TRBD1	TRBV2	TRBJ2-1	CASSAAFRDRDRSRFF	TGTGCCAGCAGTGCCGCCTTCCGGGACAGGGATCGTTCGCGGTTCTTC
NA	TRBD1	TRBV18	TRBJ2-3	CASSPSERGLGDTQYF	TGTGCCAGCTCACCATCCGAGAGGGGGCTCGGAGATACGCAGTATTTT
NA	TRBD2	TRBV5-1	TRBJ2-5	CASSRWHSGQETQYF	TGCGCCAGCAGCCGCTGGCATAGCGGGCAAGAGACCCAGTACTTC
NA	TRBD2	TRBV10-2	TRBJ2-2	CASRLAGGPTGELFF	TGCGCCAGCCGACTAGCGGGAGGACCCACCGGGGAGCTGTTTTTT
few	NA	TRBV28	TRBJ1-5	CASGAGVGQPQHF	TGTGCCAGCGGCGCCGGGGTCGGACAGCCCCAGCATTTT
NA	TRBD2	TRBV5-1	TRBJ2-3	CASSRPPGLAELRTDTQYF	TGCGCCAGCAGCCGCCCCCCGGGACTAGCGGAACTTCGCACAGATACGCAGTATTTT
NA	TRBD1	TRBV27	TRBJ2-2	CASSLEDRGTGELFF	TGTGCCAGCAGTTTAGAGGACAGGGGCACCGGGGAGCTGTTTTTT
NA	TRBD2	TRBV7-6	TRBJ2-3	CASSFLTSGGTDTQYF	TGTGCCAGCAGTTTCCTGACTAGCGGGGGTACAGATACGCAGTATTTT
NA	NA	TRBV5-1	TRBJ1-5	CASSLGRGNQPQHF	TGCGCCAGCAGCTTGGGTAGAGGCAATCAGCCCCAGCATTTT
once	TRBD1	TRBV28	TRBJ1-5	CASNTGTGGLQPQHF	TGTGCCAGCAATACCGGGACAGGGGGTCTTCAGCCCCAGCATTTT
few	NA	TRBV5-4	TRBJ2-5	CASSYTGQQETQYF	TGTGCCAGCAGTTACACCGGACAGCAAGAGACCCAGTACTTC
NA	TRBD2	TRBV5-8	TRBJ2-3	CASSDLGLAESTDTQYF	TGTGCCAGCAGCGACCTCGGACTAGCGGAGAGCACAGATACGCAGTATTTT
NA	TRBD1	TRBV15	TRBJ2-7	CATSSDRGPDEQYF	TGTGCCACCAGCTCGGACAGGGGGCCAGACGAGCAGTACTTC
few	TRBD1	TRBV28	TRBJ1-5	CASSLHGTDNQPQHF	TGTGCCAGCAGTTTACATGGGACAGACAATCAGCCCCAGCATTTT
NA	NA	TRBV10-3	TRBJ1-1	CASSRTDMNTEAFF	TGTGCCAGCAGTAGGACAGACATGAACACTGAAGCTTTCTTT
NA	TRBD2	TRBV30	TRBJ2-3	CAWNPGGGPTDTQYF	TGTGCCTGGAATCCGGGCGGGGGACCCACAGATACGCAGTATTTT
NA	TRBD1	TRBV10-3	TRBJ1-1	CAISSDRRMNTEAFF	TGTGCCATCAGCTCGGACAGGCGAATGAACACTGAAGCTTTCTTT
NA	NA	TRBV7-2	TRBJ1-2	CASSSYPIRVDGYTF	TGTGCCAGCAGCTCCTACCCCATTCGGGTGGATGGCTACACCTTC
once	NA	TRBV5-4	TRBJ2-3	CASSLRTGTPSIKQYF	TGTGCCAGCAGCCTAAGAACCGGGACACCCTCCATAAAGCAGTATTTT
NA	TRBD2	TRBV11-1	TRBJ2-7	CASSQGLGYEQYF	TGTGCCAGCAGCCAGGGACTAGGATACGAGCAGTACTTC
NA	TRBD1	TRBV5-1	TRBJ2-5	CASSPRTGNRQETQYF	TGCGCCAGCAGCCCGAGGACAGGGAACAGGCAAGAGACCCAGTACTTC
NA	TRBD1	TRBV29-1	TRBJ1-2	CSVGLGTGGGLTYGYTF	TGCAGCGTTGGGTTGGGGACAGGGGGCGGATTGACCTATGGCTACACCTTC
NA	NA	TRBV11-2	TRBJ1-4	CASSLVAWEKLFF	TGTGCCAGCAGCTTAGTGGCTTGGGAAAAACTGTTTTTT
NA	TRBD1	TRBV5-4	TRBJ1-2	CASSSGVGDRDYGYTF	TGTGCCAGCAGCTCTGGGGTTGGGGACAGGGACTATGGCTACACCTTC
NA	TRBD2	TRBV2	TRBJ2-3	CASSDPAGGLDTQYF	TGTGCCAGCAGTGATCCAGCGGGAGGGTTGGATACGCAGTATTTT
NA	NA	TRBV29-1	TRBJ1-4	CSVCYTAVAEKLFF	TGCAGCGTTTGCTATACAGCGGTCGCCGAAAAACTGTTTTTT
NA	NA	TRBV9	TRBJ1-2	CASTTGWDSTGYTF	TGTGCCAGTACAACCGGGTGGGACTCGACCGGCTACACCTTC
few	NA	TRBV2	TRBJ1-5	CASRRTEIQPQHF	TGTGCCAGCCGTAGGACAGAAATTCAGCCCCAGCATTTT
NA	TRBD1	TRBV5-1	TRBJ1-5	CASSLEGGGNQPQHF	TGCGCCAGCAGCTTGGAAGGGGGCGGGAATCAGCCCCAGCATTTT
NA	TRBD2	TRBV9	TRBJ2-1	CASSGSGSVYNEQFF	TGTGCCAGCAGCGGTAGCGGGAGTGTTTACAATGAGCAGTTCTTC